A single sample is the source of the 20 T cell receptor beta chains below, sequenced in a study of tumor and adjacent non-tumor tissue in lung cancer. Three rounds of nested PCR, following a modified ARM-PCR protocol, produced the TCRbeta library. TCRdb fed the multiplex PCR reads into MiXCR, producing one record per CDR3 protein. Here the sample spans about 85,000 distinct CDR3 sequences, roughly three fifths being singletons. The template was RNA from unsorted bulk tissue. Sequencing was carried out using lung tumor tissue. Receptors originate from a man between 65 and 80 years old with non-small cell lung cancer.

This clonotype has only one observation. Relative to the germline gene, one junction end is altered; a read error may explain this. The chain's CDR3 is CASSSTSCTGELSF. CDR3 DNA: TGTGCCAGCAGCTCGACTAGTTGTACCGGGGAGCTGTCTTTT. This chain connects TRBV11-2 to TRBJ2-2; maybe TRBD2 (6 bases). Germline loops: CDR1 SGHAT, CDR2 FQNNGV. The CDR3 totals 14 residues. Supplemented by reference TRBV11-2 and TRBJ2-2, the full variable domain reads EAGVAQSPRYKIIEKRQSVAFWCNPISGHATLYWYQQILGQGPKLLIQFQNNGVVDDSQLPKDRFSAERLKGVDSTLKIQPAKLEDSAVYLCASSSTSCTGELSFGEGSRLTVL.

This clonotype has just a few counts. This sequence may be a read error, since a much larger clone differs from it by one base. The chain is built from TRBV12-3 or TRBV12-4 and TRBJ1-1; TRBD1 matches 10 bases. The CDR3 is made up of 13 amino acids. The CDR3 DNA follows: TGTGCCAACAGTTTACGGGACAGGGGCTCAGCTTTCTTT. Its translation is CANSLRDRGSAFF.

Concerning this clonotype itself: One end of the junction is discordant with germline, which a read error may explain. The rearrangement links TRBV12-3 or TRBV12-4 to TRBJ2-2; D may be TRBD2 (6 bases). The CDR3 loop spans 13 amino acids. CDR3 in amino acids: CARSSYGGGELFF. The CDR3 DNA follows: TGTGCCAGAAGTTCCTACGGGGGTGGGGAGCTGTTTTTT.

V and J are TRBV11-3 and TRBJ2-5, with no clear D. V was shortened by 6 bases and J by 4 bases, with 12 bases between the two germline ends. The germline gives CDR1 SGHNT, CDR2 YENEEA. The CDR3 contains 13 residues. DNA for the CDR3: TGTGCCAGCAGACCAGGCCTGAGAGAGACCCAGTACTTC. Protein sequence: CASRPGLRETQYF.

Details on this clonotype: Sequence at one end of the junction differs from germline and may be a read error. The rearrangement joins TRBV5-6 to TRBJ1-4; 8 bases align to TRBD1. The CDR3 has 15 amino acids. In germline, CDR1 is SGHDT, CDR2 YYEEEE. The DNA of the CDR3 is TGTGCCAGCAGCCCGATCCGACAGGGGACGGAAAAAGTGTTTTTC. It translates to CASSPIRQGTEKVFF.

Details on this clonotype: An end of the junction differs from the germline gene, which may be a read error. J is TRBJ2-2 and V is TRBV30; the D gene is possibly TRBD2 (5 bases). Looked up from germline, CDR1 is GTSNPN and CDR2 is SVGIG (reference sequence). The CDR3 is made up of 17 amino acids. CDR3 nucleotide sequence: TGTGCTTGGAGTGTTTTGTCGGGAAACGCGATCACCGGGGAGCTGTTTTTT. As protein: CAWSVLSGNAITGELFF.

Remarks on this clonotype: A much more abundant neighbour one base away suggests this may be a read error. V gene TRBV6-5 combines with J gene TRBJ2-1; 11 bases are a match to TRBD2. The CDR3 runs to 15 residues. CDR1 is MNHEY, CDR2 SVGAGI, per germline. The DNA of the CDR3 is TGTGCCAGCAATTACTTGGCTAGCGGGAGGAATGAGCAGTTCTTC. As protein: CASNYLASGRNEQFF.

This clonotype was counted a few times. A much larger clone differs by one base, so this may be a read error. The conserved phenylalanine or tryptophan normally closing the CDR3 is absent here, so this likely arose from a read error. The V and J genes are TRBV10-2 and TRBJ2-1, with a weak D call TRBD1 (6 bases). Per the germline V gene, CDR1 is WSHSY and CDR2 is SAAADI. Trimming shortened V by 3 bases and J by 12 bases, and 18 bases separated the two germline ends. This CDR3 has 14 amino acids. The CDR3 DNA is TGCGCCAGCAGTGACCTTGGGGGCCTTACTGGGCAGTTCCTC. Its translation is CASSDLGGLTGQFL.

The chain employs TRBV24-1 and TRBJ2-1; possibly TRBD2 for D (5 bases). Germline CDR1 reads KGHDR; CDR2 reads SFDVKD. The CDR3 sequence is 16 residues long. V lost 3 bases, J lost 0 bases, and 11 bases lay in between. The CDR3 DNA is TGTGCCACCAGTGATCTGTATGGGAGCTCCTACAATGAGCAGTTCTTC. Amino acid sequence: CATSDLYGSSYNEQFF.

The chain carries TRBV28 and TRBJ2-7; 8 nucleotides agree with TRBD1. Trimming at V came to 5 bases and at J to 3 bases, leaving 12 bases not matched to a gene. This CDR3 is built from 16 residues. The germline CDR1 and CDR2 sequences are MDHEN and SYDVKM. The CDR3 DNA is TGTGCCAGCAGTACCACCAGGACAGGGACGGGCTACGAGCAGTACTTC. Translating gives CASSTTRTGTGYEQYF.

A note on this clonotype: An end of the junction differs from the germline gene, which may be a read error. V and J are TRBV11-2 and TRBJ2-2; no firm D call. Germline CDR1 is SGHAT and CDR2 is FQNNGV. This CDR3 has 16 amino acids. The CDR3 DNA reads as TGTACCAGCAGCTTGTTCATGGTCACGAACACCGGGGAGCTGTTTTTT. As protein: CTSSLFMVTNTGELFF.

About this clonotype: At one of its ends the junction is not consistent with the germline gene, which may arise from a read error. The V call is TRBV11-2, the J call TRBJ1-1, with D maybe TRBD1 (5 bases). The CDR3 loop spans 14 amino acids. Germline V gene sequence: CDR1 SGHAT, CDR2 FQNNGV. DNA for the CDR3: TGTGCCAGCAGCGACGACAGACTAAACACTGAAGATTCCTTT. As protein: CASSDDRLNTEDSF.

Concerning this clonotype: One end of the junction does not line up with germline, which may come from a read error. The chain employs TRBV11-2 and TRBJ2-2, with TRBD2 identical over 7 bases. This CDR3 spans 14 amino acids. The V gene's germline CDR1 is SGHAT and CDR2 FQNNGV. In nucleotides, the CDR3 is TGCTCCAGCAGCTTCCCGGGGGGCACCGGGGAGCTGTTTTTT. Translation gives CSSSFPGGTGELFF.

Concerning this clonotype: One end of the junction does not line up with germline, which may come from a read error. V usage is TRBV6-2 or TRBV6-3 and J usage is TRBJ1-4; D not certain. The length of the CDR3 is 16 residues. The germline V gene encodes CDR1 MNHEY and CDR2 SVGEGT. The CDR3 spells CAGSCVWEATNEKLFF. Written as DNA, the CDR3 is TGTGCCGGCAGTTGCGTCTGGGAAGCAACTAATGAAAAACTGTTTTTT.

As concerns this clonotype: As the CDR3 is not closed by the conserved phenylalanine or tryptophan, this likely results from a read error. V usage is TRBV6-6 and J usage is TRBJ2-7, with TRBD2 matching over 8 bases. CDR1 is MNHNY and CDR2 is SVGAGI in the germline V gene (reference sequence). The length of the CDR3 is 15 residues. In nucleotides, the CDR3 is TGTGCCAGTAGGGCCACTAGCGGCCGCTCCTACAAGCAGTACCTC. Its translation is CASRATSGRSYKQYL.

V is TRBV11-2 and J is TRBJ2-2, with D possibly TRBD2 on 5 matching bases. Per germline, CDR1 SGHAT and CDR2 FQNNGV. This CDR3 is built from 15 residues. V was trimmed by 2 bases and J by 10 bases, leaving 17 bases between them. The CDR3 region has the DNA TGTGCCAGCAGCTTATGGCTGGCGGGCACCATGGAGCTGTTTTTT. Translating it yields CASSLWLAGTMELFF.

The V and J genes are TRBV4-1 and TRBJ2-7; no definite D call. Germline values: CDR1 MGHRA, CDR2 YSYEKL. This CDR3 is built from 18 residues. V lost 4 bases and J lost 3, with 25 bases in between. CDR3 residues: CASSRVIGSSNYGYEQYF. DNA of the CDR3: TGCGCCAGCAGCCGAGTGATAGGGTCCTCTAACTATGGCTACGAGCAGTACTTC.

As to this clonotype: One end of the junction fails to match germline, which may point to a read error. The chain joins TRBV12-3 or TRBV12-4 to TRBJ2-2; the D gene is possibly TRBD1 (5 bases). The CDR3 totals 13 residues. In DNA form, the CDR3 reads TGTGCCAGCAGCAGGGTTCGCGTCAGTGAGCTATTTTTT. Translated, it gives CASSRVRVSELFF.

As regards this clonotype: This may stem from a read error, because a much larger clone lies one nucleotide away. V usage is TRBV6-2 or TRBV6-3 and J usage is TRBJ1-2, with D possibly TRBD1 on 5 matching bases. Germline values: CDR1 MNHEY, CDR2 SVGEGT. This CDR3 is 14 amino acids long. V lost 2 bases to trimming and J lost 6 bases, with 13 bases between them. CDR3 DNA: TGTGCCAGCAGTTACCCAGGGAGTAGCCATGGCTACACCTTC. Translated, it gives CASSYPGSSHGYTF.

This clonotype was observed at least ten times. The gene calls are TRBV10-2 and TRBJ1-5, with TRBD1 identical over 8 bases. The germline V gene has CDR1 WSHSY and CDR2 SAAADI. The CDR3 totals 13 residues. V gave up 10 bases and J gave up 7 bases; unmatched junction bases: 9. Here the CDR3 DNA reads TGCGCCACTGGGACAGGCAGCGGGCAGCCCCAGCATTTT. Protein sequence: CATGTGSGQPQHF.